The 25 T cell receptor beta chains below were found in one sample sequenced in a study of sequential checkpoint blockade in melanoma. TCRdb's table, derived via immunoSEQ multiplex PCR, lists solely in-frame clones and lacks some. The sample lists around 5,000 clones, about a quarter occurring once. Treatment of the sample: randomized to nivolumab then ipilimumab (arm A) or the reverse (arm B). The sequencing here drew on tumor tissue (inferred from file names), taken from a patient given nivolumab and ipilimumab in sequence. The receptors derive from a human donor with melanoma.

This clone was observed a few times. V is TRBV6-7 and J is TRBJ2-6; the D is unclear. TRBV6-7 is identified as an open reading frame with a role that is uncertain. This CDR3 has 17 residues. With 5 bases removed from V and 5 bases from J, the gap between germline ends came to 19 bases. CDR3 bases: TGTGCCAGCAGTACATCTCGGCGTCAAAGTCGGGCCAACGTCCTGACTTTC. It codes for CASSTSRRQSRANVLTF.

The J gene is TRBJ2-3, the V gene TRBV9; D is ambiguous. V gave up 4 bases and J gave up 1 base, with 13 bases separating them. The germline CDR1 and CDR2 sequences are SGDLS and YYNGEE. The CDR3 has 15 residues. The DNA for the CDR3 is TGTGCCAGCAGCCAACAGTTCACTGGCACAGATACGCAGTATTTT. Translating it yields CASSQQFTGTDTQYF. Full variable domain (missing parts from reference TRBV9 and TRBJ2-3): DSGVTQTPKHLITATGQRVTLRCSPRSGDLSVYWYQQSLDQGLQFLIQYYNGEERAKGNILERFSAQQFPDLHSELNLSSLELGDSALYFCASSQQFTGTDTQYFGPGTRLTVL.

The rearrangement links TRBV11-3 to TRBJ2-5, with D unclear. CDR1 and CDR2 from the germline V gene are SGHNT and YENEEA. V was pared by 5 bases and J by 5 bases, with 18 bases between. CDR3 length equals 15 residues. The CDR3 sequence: CASSPLFGVRETQYF. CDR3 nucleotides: TGTGCCAGCAGCCCCCTTTTTGGAGTTCGGGAGACCCAGTACTTC.

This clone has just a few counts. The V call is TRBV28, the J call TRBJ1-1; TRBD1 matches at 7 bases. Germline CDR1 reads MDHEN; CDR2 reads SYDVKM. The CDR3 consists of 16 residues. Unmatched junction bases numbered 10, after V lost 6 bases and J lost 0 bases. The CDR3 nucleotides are TGTGCCAGCAGCCTCGGACAGGCCTTTATGAACACTGAAGCTTTCTTT. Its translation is CASSLGQAFMNTEAFF.

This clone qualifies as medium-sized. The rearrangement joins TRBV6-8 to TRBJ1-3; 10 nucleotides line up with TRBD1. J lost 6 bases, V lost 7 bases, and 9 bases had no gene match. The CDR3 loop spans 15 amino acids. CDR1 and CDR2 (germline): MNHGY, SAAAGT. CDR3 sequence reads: CASTLTGGKANTIYF. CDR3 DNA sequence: TGTGCCAGCACCCTGACAGGGGGCAAGGCAAACACCATATATTTT.

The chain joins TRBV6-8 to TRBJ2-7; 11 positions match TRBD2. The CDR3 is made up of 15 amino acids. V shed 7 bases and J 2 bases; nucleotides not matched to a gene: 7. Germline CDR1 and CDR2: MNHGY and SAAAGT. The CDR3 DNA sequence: TGTGCCAGCACCGAGGGACTAGCGGTCACCTACGAGCAGTACTTC. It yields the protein CASTEGLAVTYEQYF.

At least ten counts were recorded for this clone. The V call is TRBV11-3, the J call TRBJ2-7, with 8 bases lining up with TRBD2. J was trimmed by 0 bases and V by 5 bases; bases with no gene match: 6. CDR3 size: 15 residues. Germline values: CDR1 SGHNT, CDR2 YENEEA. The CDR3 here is CASSATSGPSYEQYF. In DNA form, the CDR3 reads TGTGCCAGCAGCGCAACTAGCGGCCCCTCCTACGAGCAGTACTTC.

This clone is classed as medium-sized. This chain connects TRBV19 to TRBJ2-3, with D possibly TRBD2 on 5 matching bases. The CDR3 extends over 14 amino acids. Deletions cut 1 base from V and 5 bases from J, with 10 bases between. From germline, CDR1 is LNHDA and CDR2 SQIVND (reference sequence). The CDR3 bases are TGTGCCAGTAGTATAGGAGGGTTAGGAGATACGCAGTATTTT. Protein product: CASSIGGLGDTQYF.

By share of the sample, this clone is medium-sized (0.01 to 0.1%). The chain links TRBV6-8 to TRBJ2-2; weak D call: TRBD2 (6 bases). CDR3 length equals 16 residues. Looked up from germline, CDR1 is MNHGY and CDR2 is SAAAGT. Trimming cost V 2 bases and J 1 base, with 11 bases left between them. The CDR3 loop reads CASSYIASENTGELFF. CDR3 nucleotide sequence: TGTGCCAGCAGTTACATTGCTAGCGAGAACACCGGGGAGCTGTTTTTT.

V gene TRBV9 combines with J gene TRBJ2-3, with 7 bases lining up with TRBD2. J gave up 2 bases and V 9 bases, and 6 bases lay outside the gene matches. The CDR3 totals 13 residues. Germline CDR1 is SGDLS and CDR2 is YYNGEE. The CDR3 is CATSTSLTDTQYF. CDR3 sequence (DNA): TGTGCCACCTCGACTAGCCTCACAGATACGCAGTATTTT.

DNA of the CDR3: TGCGCCAGCAGCTTGGTAGGGGGCACTGAAGCTTTCTTT. Its translation: CASSLVGGTEAFF. The V call is TRBV23-1, the J call TRBJ1-1; perhaps TRBD1 as D (6 bases). TRBV23-1 is placed among ORFs of uncertain function. The CDR3 has 13 amino acids. Trimming took off 6 bases at V and 4 bases at J, with 12 bases between the two ends.

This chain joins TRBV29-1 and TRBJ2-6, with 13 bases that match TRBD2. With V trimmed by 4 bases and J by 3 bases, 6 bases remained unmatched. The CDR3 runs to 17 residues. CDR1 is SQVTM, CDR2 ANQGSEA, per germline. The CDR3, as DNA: TGCAGCGTTGCCCCACTAGCGGGAGGGTATGGGGCCAACGTCCTGACTTTC. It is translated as CSVAPLAGGYGANVLTF. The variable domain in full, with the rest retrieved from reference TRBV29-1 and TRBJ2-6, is SAVISQKPSRDICQRGTSLTIQCQVDSQVTMMFWYRQQPGQSLTLIATANQGSEATYESGFVIDKFPISRPNLTFSTLTVSNMSPEDSSIYLCSVAPLAGGYGANVLTFGAGSRLTVL.

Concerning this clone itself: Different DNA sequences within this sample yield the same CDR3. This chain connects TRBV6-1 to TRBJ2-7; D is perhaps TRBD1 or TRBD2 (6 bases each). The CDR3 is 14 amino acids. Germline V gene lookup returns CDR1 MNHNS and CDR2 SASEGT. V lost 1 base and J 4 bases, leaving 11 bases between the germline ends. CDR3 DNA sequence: TGTGCCAGCAGTGAAGGGGTAGGGGGGTACGAGCAGTACTTC. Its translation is CASSEGVGGYEQYF.

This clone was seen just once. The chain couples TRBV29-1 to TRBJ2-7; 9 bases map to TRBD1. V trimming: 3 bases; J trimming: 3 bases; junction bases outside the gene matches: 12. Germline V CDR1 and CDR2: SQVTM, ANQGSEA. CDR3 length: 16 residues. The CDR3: CSVEGPAGQGNYEQYF. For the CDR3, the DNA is TGCAGCGTTGAGGGGCCAGCGGGACAGGGAAACTACGAGCAGTACTTC.

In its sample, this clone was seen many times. The CDR3 nucleotides are TGTGCCAGCAGCGCAGGACTAGCGGGTTTCACAGATACGCAGTATTTT. Translating it yields CASSAGLAGFTDTQYF. V gene TRBV11-3 combines with J gene TRBJ2-3; 11 bases line up with TRBD2. Germline-derived CDR1 and CDR2 are SGHNT and YENEEA. CDR3 length equals 16 residues. The V gene end was trimmed by 5 bases and the J gene end by 2 bases; junction bases not matched to a gene: 6.

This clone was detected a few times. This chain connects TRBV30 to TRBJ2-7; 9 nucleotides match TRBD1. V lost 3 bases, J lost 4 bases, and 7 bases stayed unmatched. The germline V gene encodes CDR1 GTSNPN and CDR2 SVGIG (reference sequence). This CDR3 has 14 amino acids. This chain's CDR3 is CAWSQLGTGYEQYF. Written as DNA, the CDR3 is TGTGCCTGGAGCCAACTTGGGACAGGGTACGAGCAGTACTTC. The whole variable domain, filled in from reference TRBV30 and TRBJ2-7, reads SQTIHQWPATLVQPVGSPLSLECTVEGTSNPNLYWYRQAAGRGLQLLFYSVGIGQISSEVPQNLSASRPQDRQFILSSKKLLLSDSGFYLCAWSQLGTGYEQYFGPGTRLTVT.

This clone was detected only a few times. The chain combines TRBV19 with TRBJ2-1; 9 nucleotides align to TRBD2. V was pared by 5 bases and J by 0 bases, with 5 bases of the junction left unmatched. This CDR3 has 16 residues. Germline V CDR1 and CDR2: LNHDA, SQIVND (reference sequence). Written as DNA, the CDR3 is TGTGCCAGTAGTTTGAAGCGGGAGGCCTCCTACAATGAGCAGTTCTTC. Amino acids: CASSLKREASYNEQFF.

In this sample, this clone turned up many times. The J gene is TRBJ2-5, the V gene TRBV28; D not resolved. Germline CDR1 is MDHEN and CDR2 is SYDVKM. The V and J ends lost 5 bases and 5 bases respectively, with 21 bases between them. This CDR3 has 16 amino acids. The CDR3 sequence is CASSKLPAGRGETQYF. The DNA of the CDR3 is TGTGCCAGCAGTAAGTTACCTGCCGGGCGAGGTGAGACCCAGTACTTC.

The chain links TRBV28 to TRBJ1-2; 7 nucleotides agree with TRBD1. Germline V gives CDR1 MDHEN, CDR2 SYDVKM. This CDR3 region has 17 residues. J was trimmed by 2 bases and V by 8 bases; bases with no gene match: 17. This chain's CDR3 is CASGVGGTYSRNYGYTF. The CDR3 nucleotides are TGTGCCAGCGGGGTAGGGGGCACCTATTCCCGAAACTATGGCTACACCTTC.

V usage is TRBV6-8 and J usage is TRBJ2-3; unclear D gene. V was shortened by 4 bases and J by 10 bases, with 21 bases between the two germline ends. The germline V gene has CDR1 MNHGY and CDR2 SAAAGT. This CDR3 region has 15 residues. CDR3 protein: CASSFPPGLPLPQYF. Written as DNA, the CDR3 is TGTGCCAGCAGTTTCCCCCCGGGTCTGCCCCTCCCGCAGTATTTT.

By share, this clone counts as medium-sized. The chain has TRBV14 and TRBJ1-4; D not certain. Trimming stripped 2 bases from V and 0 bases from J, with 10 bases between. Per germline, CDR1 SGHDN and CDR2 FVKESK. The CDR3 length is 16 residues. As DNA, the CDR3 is TGTGCCAGCAGCCAACGGCCTCTTTCAACTAATGAAAAACTGTTTTTT. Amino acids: CASSQRPLSTNEKLFF.

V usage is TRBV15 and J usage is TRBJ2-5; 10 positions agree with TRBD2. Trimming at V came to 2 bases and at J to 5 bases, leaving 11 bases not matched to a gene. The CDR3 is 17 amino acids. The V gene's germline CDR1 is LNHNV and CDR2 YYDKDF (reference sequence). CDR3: CATSRPSTSGRLETQYF. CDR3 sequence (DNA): TGTGCCACCAGCAGACCTTCGACTAGCGGGCGTCTGGAGACCCAGTACTTC.

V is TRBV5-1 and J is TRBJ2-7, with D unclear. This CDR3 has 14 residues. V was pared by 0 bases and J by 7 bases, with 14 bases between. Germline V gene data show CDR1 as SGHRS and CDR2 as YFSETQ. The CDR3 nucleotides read TGCGCCAGCAGCTTGGAAAGGTCGTTGGGGGAGCAGTACTTC. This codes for CASSLERSLGEQYF.

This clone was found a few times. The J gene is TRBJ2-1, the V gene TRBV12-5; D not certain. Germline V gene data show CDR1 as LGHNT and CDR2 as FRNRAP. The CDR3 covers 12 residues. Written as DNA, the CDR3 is TGTGCCAGCAATGGGGAAAACAATGAGCAGTTCTTC. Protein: CASNGENNEQFF.

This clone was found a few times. The CDR3 DNA sequence: TGTGCCAGCAGCCCCGTACAGGGCACTGAAGCTTTCTTT. It codes for CASSPVQGTEAFF. This sequence joins TRBV28 and TRBJ1-1; possible D gene TRBD1, 6 bases. V lost 6 bases to trimming and J lost 4 bases, with 12 bases between them. The CDR3 covers 13 residues. Per the germline V gene, CDR1 is MDHEN and CDR2 is SYDVKM. Based on the CDR3 plus reference TRBV28 and TRBJ1-1, the full variable domain is DVKVTQSSRYLVKRTGEKVFLECVQDMDHENMFWYRQDPGLGLRLIYFSYDVKMKEKGDIPEGYSVSREKKERFSLILESASTNQTSMYLCASSPVQGTEAFFGQGTRLTVV.